This passage covers 32 T cell receptor beta chains from one sample sequenced in a study of cytomegalovirus exposure and HLA in healthy donors. The PCR had 60 Vbeta and 13 Jbeta primers. This table comes from immunoSEQ multiplex PCR, and its TCRdb copy is limited to in-frame clones, with some not included. Found here are over 70,000 clones, 60% to 80% of them singletons; the top ten hold 20% to 25%. The sequenced material came from PBMCs. These receptors originate from a woman aged 45-65 years in good health and CMV-seropositive.

V and J are TRBV7-9 and TRBJ1-2; D unclear. The CDR3 runs 12 residues. With 7 bases removed from V and 7 bases from J, the gap between germline ends came to 13 bases. Germline V CDR1 and CDR2: SEHNR, FQNEAQ (reference sequence). DNA for the CDR3: TGTGCCAGCAACCCGGGGAGCCTTGGCTACACCTTC. It yields the protein CASNPGSLGYTF.

The rearrangement joins TRBV5-1 to TRBJ2-1; 11 nucleotides align to TRBD1. The germline CDR1 and CDR2 sequences are SGHRS and YFSETQ. This CDR3 region has 16 residues. J gave up 8 bases and V 4 bases, and 11 bases lay outside the gene matches. The CDR3 sequence is CASSPLPGQGAYEQFF. For the CDR3, the DNA is TGCGCCAGCAGCCCCCTACCTGGACAGGGGGCATATGAGCAGTTCTTC.

The gene calls are TRBV7-8 and TRBJ2-1, with D maybe TRBD2 (6 bases). CDR3 size: 15 residues. Trimming took 5 bases from V and 1 from J, leaving 12 bases between them. From germline, CDR1 is SGHVS and CDR2 FQNEAQ. Here the CDR3 reads CASSRLGGSYNEQFF. CDR3 nucleotide sequence: TGTGCCAGCAGCCGTTTGGGGGGATCCTACAATGAGCAGTTCTTC.

In its sample, this clone was seen once. The chain carries TRBV28 and TRBJ2-1; 10 bases line up with TRBD2. The germline CDR1 and CDR2 sequences are MDHEN and SYDVKM. V gave up 1 base and J gave up 9 bases; unmatched junction bases: 6. This CDR3 is 15 amino acids long. This CDR3 is CASSLFTSGNSEQFF. For the CDR3, the DNA is TGTGCCAGCAGTTTATTTACTAGCGGGAACAGTGAGCAGTTCTTC.

This clone was observed a single time. The rearrangement joins TRBV11-2 to TRBJ1-1; D may be TRBD1 (5 bases). Per germline, CDR1 SGHAT and CDR2 FQNNGV. Trimming pared 6 bases from V and 3 bases from J, leaving 17 bases between. There are 15 residues in the CDR3. CDR3 region: CASRSGNSLYTEAFF. The CDR3 coding sequence is TGTGCCAGCAGGTCAGGGAATTCCCTGTACACTGAAGCTTTCTTT.

The chain combines TRBV5-4 with TRBJ1-6; 10 bases map to TRBD1. Germline CDR1 SGHNT, CDR2 YYREEE (reference sequence). CDR3 length equals 18 residues. V was pared by 0 bases and J by 9 bases, with 12 bases of the junction left unmatched. The CDR3 protein is CASSLAPFSTGGASPLHF. DNA for the CDR3: TGTGCCAGCAGCTTGGCCCCTTTCTCGACAGGGGGCGCTTCACCCCTCCACTTT. The whole variable domain, filled in from reference TRBV5-4 and TRBJ1-6, reads ETGVTQSPTHLIKTRGQQVTLRCSSQSGHNTVSWYQQALGQGPQFIFQYYREEENGRGNFPPRFSGLQFPNYSSELNVNALELDDSALYLCASSLAPFSTGGASPLHFGNGTRLTVT.

The rearrangement links TRBV6-5 to TRBJ1-1; D is undetermined. V lost 5 bases and J lost 1, with 11 bases in between. The germline V gene encodes CDR1 MNHEY and CDR2 SVGAGI. This CDR3 region has 14 residues. The CDR3 DNA is TGTGCCAGCAGTCCCAGGTTTCAGAACACTGAAGCTTTCTTT. Translated, it gives CASSPRFQNTEAFF.

The gene calls are TRBV11-1 and TRBJ1-2; tentatively, D is TRBD1 (5 bases). The germline CDR1 and CDR2 sequences are SGHAT and FQDESV (reference sequence). V lost 5 bases and J 2 bases, leaving 15 bases between the germline ends. The CDR3 has 15 amino acids. The CDR3 nucleotides read TGTGCCAGCAGCCCCGACAGCAACGTGAACTATGGCTACACCTTC. It is translated as CASSPDSNVNYGYTF.

The chain uses TRBV5-1 and TRBJ1-2, with D hard to call. Germline lookup yields CDR1 SGHRS and CDR2 YFSETQ. The CDR3 is made up of 13 amino acids. Trimming pared 1 base from V and 7 bases from J, leaving 11 bases between. This CDR3 reads CASSLTVSGGYTF. The DNA for the CDR3 is TGCGCCAGCAGCTTGACAGTCTCAGGTGGCTACACCTTC.

The chain combines TRBV30 with TRBJ1-2; 8 nucleotides line up with TRBD1. With V trimmed by 2 bases and J by 6 bases, 8 bases remained unmatched. The germline V gene encodes CDR1 GTSNPN and CDR2 SVGIG (reference sequence). The CDR3 runs 14 residues. CDR3 DNA sequence: TGTGCCTGGAGTAGAAGCAGGGGGCTCGATGGCTACACCTTC. The encoded protein is CAWSRSRGLDGYTF.

The chain carries TRBV2 and TRBJ1-2; TRBD1 is a possible D gene (6 bases). Germline V CDR1 and CDR2: SNHLY, FYNNEI. V was trimmed by 4 bases and J by 8 bases, leaving 8 bases between them. This CDR3 has 11 residues. The CDR3 is CASSADRGYTF. The DNA of the CDR3 is TGTGCCAGCAGTGCGGACAGAGGCTACACCTTC.

V and J are TRBV2 and TRBJ2-2, with D uncertain. There are 12 residues in the CDR3. The germline gives CDR1 SNHLY, CDR2 FYNNEI. V gave up 6 bases and J gave up 6 bases, with 8 bases separating them. CDR3 coding DNA: TGTGCCAGCAGGTTGGAGTCCGGGGAGCTGTTTTTT. It encodes CASRLESGELFF. Full variable domain (outside the CDR3, taken from reference TRBV2 and TRBJ2-2): EPEVTQTPSHQVTQMGQEVILRCVPISNHLYFYWYRQILGQKVEFLVSFYNNEISEKSEIFDDQFSVERPDGSNFTLKIRSTKLEDSAMYFCASRLESGELFFGEGSRLTVL.

The V call is TRBV6-1, the J call TRBJ1-5; D call uncertain. The V end was cut by 4 bases, the J end by 1 base, with 5 bases between. CDR3 size: 13 residues. In germline, CDR1 is MNHNS, CDR2 SASEGT. CDR3 in amino acids: CASSVESNQPQHF. The CDR3 DNA sequence: TGTGCCAGCAGTGTAGAGAGCAATCAGCCCCAGCATTTT.

This chain uses TRBV9 with TRBJ1-1; D perhaps matches TRBD1 (5 bases). CDR1 and CDR2 from the germline V gene are SGDLS and YYNGEE. V lost 4 bases and J lost 1, with 8 bases in between. The CDR3 extends over 13 amino acids. CDR3 sequence: CASSWGGNTEAFF. CDR3 nucleotides: TGTGCCAGCAGCTGGGGGGGGAACACTGAAGCTTTCTTT.

This chain links TRBV15 with TRBJ1-6; no definite D call. The CDR3 loop spans 15 amino acids. V was trimmed by 3 bases and J by 0 bases, leaving 6 bases between them. Germline CDR1 LNHNV, CDR2 YYDKDF (reference sequence). CDR3 DNA sequence: TGTGCCACCAGCAGTAGTAGCTCCTATAATTCACCCCTCCACTTT. Translated: CATSSSSSYNSPLHF.

This chain uses TRBV2 with TRBJ2-7; D is perhaps TRBD2 (6 bases). The germline V and J ends were trimmed by 6 bases and 1 base, with 13 bases remaining between them. The CDR3 is 14 residues long. Germline V lookup: CDR1 SNHLY, CDR2 FYNNEI. CDR3 region: CASSGGPLSYEQYV. As DNA, the CDR3 is TGTGCCAGCAGCGGGGGACCACTATCCTACGAGCAGTACGTC.

J is TRBJ1-1 and V is TRBV7-6, with D perhaps matching TRBD1 (6 bases). The CDR3 totals 13 residues. CDR1 and CDR2 from the germline V gene are SGHVS and FNYEAQ. V gave up 1 base and J gave up 5 bases, with 8 bases separating them. The CDR3 sequence: CASSLGQGTEAFF. In DNA form, the CDR3 reads TGTGCCAGCAGCTTAGGGCAGGGGACTGAAGCTTTCTTT.

This clone was seen only once. V is TRBV7-2 and J is TRBJ1-1; D is uncertain. V shed 2 bases and J shed 3 bases, with 16 bases lying between them. Germline V gene lookup returns CDR1 SGHTA and CDR2 FQGNSA. The length of the CDR3 is 16 residues. The CDR3 DNA reads TGTGCCAGCAGCTTAATTTGGCCCGAGGGTGACACTGAAGCTTTCTTT. Protein sequence: CASSLIWPEGDTEAFF.

The chain is built from TRBV18 and TRBJ1-5; D is undetermined. CDR1 is KGHSH and CDR2 is LQKENI in the germline V gene. V shed 2 bases and J shed 3 bases, with 8 bases lying between them. This CDR3 region has 14 residues. The CDR3 reads CASSPGQVNQPQHF. In nucleotides, the CDR3 is TGTGCCAGCTCACCAGGGCAGGTCAATCAGCCCCAGCATTTT.

The chain employs TRBV27 and TRBJ2-3, with a possible D match to TRBD2 (6 bases). Looked up from germline, CDR1 is MNHEY and CDR2 is SMNVEV (reference sequence). V shed 0 bases and J shed 6 bases, with 13 bases lying between them. The CDR3 loop spans 15 amino acids. The CDR3: CASSLSGLAPDTQYF. The CDR3 DNA is TGTGCCAGCAGTTTATCGGGACTGGCACCGGATACGCAGTATTTT.

This chain joins TRBV4-1 and TRBJ2-2; TRBD2 might be the D (7 bases). Germline assignment: CDR1 MGHRA and CDR2 YSYEKL. The length of the CDR3 is 17 residues. Trimming removed 0 bases at V and 4 bases at J, with 15 bases between. Written as DNA, the CDR3 is TGCGCCAGCAGCCAAGATGGGACGGGGGGCGGCACCGGGGAGCTGTTTTTT. Translated: CASSQDGTGGGTGELFF.

This clone was found a few times. The CDR3 reads CSAWDFEKLFF. DNA of the CDR3: TGCAGTGCTTGGGACTTTGAAAAACTGTTTTTT. V is TRBV20-1 and J is TRBJ1-4, with D perhaps matching TRBD1 (5 bases). The CDR3 is made up of 11 amino acids. CDR1 is DFQATT and CDR2 is SNEGSKA in the germline V gene (reference sequence). V was clipped by 5 bases and J by 7 bases, with 8 bases between them.

This chain uses TRBV5-4 with TRBJ2-5; D is possibly TRBD1 (6 bases). Germline CDR1 is SGHNT and CDR2 is YYREEE (reference sequence). V was pared by 5 bases and J by 0 bases, with 14 bases between. The CDR3 spans 15 residues. The CDR3 loop reads CASSKGTSYQETQYF. The CDR3 DNA sequence: TGTGCCAGCAGTAAGGGGACATCGTACCAAGAGACCCAGTACTTC.

The chain joins TRBV5-1 to TRBJ2-1; the match to TRBD2 covers 9 bases. Trimming at V came to 3 bases and at J to 7 bases, leaving 5 bases not matched to a gene. This CDR3 region has 14 residues. The germline gives CDR1 SGHRS, CDR2 YFSETQ. CDR3 coding DNA: TGCGCCAGCAGCTATAGCGGGAGTCGGAATGAGCAGTTCTTC. It encodes CASSYSGSRNEQFF. Combining the CDR3 with reference TRBV5-1 and TRBJ2-1 gives the whole variable domain KAGVTQTPRYLIKTRGQQVTLSCSPISGHRSVSWYQQTPGQGLQFLFEYFSETQRNKGNFPGRFSGRQFSNSRSEMNVSTLELGDSALYLCASSYSGSRNEQFFGPGTRLTVL.

The chain uses TRBV5-1 and TRBJ2-2, with D tentatively TRBD1 (6 bases). Trimming pared 3 bases from V and 2 bases from J, leaving 8 bases between. There are 14 residues in the CDR3. Germline V gives CDR1 SGHRS, CDR2 YFSETQ. CDR3 sequence reads: CASSWGQNTGELFF. CDR3 sequence (DNA): TGCGCCAGCAGCTGGGGACAAAACACCGGGGAGCTGTTTTTT.

The V and J genes are TRBV6-4 and TRBJ1-6; 7 nucleotides line up with TRBD1. CDR1 is MRHNA and CDR2 is SNTAGT in the germline V gene. Germline trimming cut 4 bases from V and 6 bases from J; bases unmatched to any gene: 3. This CDR3 is 14 amino acids long. CDR3 DNA: TGTGCCAGCAGTGTGGCAGGGGGTAATTCACCCCTCCACTTT. The encoded protein is CASSVAGGNSPLHF.

The chain is built from TRBV18 and TRBJ1-5; 9 positions match TRBD1. The V segment lost 2 bases and the J segment 4 bases; nucleotides outside the gene matches: 3. The CDR3 contains 15 residues. CDR1 KGHSH and CDR2 LQKENI come from the germline V gene. The CDR3, as DNA: TGTGCCAGCTCACCAGGACAGGGGATAAATCAGCCCCAGCATTTT. Amino acid sequence: CASSPGQGINQPQHF.

This clone was seen a handful of times. This chain links TRBV2 with TRBJ1-2; the D gene is possibly TRBD1 (6 bases). The CDR3 has 15 residues. V lost 0 bases, J lost 2 bases, and 10 bases lay in between. Germline CDR1 SNHLY, CDR2 FYNNEI. In DNA form, the CDR3 reads TGTGCCAGCAGTGAAGCGGGGACATCCAACTATGGCTACACCTTC. Its translation: CASSEAGTSNYGYTF.

The chain joins TRBV4-2 to TRBJ1-5, with TRBD1 matching over 7 bases. Trimming cost V 5 bases and J 2 bases; bases outside gene matches: 6. The CDR3 is 15 amino acids. Germline assignment: CDR1 LGHNA and CDR2 YNFKEQ. The CDR3 spells CASSLQGMGNQPQHF. The CDR3, as DNA: TGTGCCAGCAGCTTACAGGGGATGGGCAATCAGCCCCAGCATTTT.

A note on this clone: Other nucleotide sequences from this sample produce the same CDR3. In DNA form, the CDR3 reads TGTGCCAGCAGCTTAGCACGCGGTCTCAATGAGCAGTTCTTC. Its translation: CASSLARGLNEQFF. V and J are TRBV7-9 and TRBJ2-1; no definite D call. The CDR3 consists of 14 residues. Germline values: CDR1 SEHNR, CDR2 FQNEAQ (reference sequence). Trimming shortened V by 0 bases and J by 6 bases, and 9 bases separated the two germline ends.

The chain is built from TRBV30 and TRBJ1-3; D possibly corresponds to TRBD1 (5 bases). Trimming took 0 bases from V and 0 from J, leaving 15 bases between them. Per the germline V gene, CDR1 is GTSNPN and CDR2 is SVGIG (reference sequence). There are 17 residues in the CDR3. The CDR3 reads CAWSVQGRGISGNTIYF. The CDR3, as DNA: TGTGCCTGGAGTGTACAAGGCCGGGGGATCTCTGGAAACACCATATATTTT.

The sample holds a few counts of this clone. The chain carries TRBV27 and TRBJ2-7; D is perhaps TRBD1 (5 bases). CDR1 is MNHEY, CDR2 SMNVEV, per germline (reference sequence). V was cut by 6 bases and J by 5 bases, with 20 bases left in between. CDR3 length: 15 amino acids. The CDR3 loop reads CASSKGRPPPHEQYV. The CDR3 nucleotides read TGTGCCAGCAGCAAGGGGCGCCCCCCCCCACACGAGCAGTACGTC.